This TCR beta chain is drawn from a study of molecular identifiers for immune sequencing clone quantification. Background on the study: Sequencing covered four of five parts into which replicate RNA from about 21,000 or 97,000 naive CD8 cells was split. Study-wide results and caveats: Clonotypes surpassing 20 RNA copies contained over 98% of effector molecules, versus under 1% in naive cells.

Per germline, CDR1 MDHEN and CDR2 SYDVKM. The CDR3 runs 14 residues. The V and J ends lost 4 bases and 5 bases, in that order; junction bases with no gene match: 6. Previously published methods and listed TCR primers were used for the bulk TCR libraries. TCRdb re-called the PCR reads with MiXCR, one entry per CDR3 protein. This table holds about 630,000 distinct CDR3 sequences, about 25% found once. This clonotype has at least ten counts. What it binds is unknown. This clonotype originated in a human donor in good health. Some libraries in this study had Jurkat cell RNA spiked in. Sequencing input: naive CD8+ T cells from blood, with Jurkat cell RNA spiked in. Subset here: FACS-sorted CD8+CD4-CCR7+CD45RA+ naive T cells. J is TRBJ2-7 and V is TRBV28; TRBD2 matches 9 bases. CDR3 amino acids: CASSSGLAGNEQYF. The CDR3 coding sequence is TGTGCCAGCAGTTCGGGACTAGCTGGTAACGAGCAGTACTTC.